This T cell receptor (beta chain) derives from a study of blood T cells in healthy people across ages. Study context: There was about one barcoded beta molecule captured by template switching per two T cells.

The authors extracted at least 6 micrograms of total RNA per sample. The authors ran a second PCR of about 7 to 11 cycles using a sample-barcoded 5' primer and a J-beta primer mix. Every molecule of cDNA carried a tag from a template-switch adaptor with 12 random nucleotides. TCRdb independently ran MiXCR on the 5' RACE reads; one entry per CDR3 protein. The sample records more than 650,000 distinct CDR3 sequences, about 55% being singletons. Germline V gene lookup returns CDR1 DFQATT and CDR2 SNEGSKA (reference sequence). The CDR3 runs 15 residues. Sequenced input: blood. The gene calls are TRBV20-1 and TRBJ2-4; D may match TRBD1 or TRBD2 (5 bases each). The DNA end is a closer match to TRBJ2-7, so the J assignment may be wrong. The receptor was derived from a man at least 80 years old in good health. DNA of the CDR3: TGCAGTGCTAGAGATCCAGGGAGCGGTCCTTACGAGCAGTACTTC. This translates into CSARDPGSGPYEQYF.